This TCR beta chain was captured in a study of blood T cell repertoires in COVID-19. Self-reported history from a screening survey and questionnaire set each donor's cohort. Among Cohort 3 donors, those recovered had two negative PCRs, clearance, or symptom resolution. Per the study methods: Amplification of reference gene primers was used by the study to estimate nucleated cell counts. TCRdb's copy holds only in-frame clones and misses some; the assay was immunoSEQ multiplex PCR. The DNA gave D and trimming, while V, J and clone size come from that table. The sample lists 490,000 or so clones, 80% to 90% occurring once. CDR1 is MNHGY and CDR2 is SVAAGI in the germline V gene. This CDR3 spans 13 amino acids. V gave up 4 bases and J gave up 5 bases, with 11 bases separating them.

Sequenced input: PBMCs or T cells enriched from blood (not recorded which). This rearrangement joins TRBV6-9 to TRBJ1-2; no clear D gene. The receptor was isolated from a woman aged 55-75 years who had recovered from COVID-19. This chain's CDR3 is CASSFIGEYGYTF. DNA for the CDR3: TGTGCCAGCAGTTTTATCGGAGAGTATGGCTACACCTTC.